A selection of T cell receptor beta chains follows, all from one sample in a study of blood T cell repertoires in COVID-19. Produced via immunoSEQ multiplex PCR; TCRdb's table is partial and in-frame only. The profile shows 150,000 or so clones, about 85% of them singletons. The sample comprised peripheral blood. The origin of the receptors is a man in his sixties with acute or convalescent COVID-19. Both conserved end residues are part of each CDR3. A D gene is named only where the DNA matches it firmly. Clone size is shown for a subset of rows, as once, few, many or a class of expanded clone.

D gene | J gene | V gene | clone size | CDR3 DNA | CDR3 protein
NA | TRBJ2-1 | TRBV29-1 | once | TGCAGCGTTGAAGTAGGGGCAGGGAATGAGCAGTTCTTC | CSVEVGAGNEQFF
NA | TRBJ2-1 | TRBV4-1 | NA | TGCGCCAGCAGCCAAGATCTGGGGGGGCCCCGGAATGAGCAGTTCTTC | CASSQDLGGPRNEQFF
NA | TRBJ1-3 | TRBV11-3 | NA | TGTGCCAGCAGCTTAGGACGGGTCTCTGGAAACACCATATATTTT | CASSLGRVSGNTIYF
NA | TRBJ1-6 | TRBV28 | NA | TGTGCCAGCAATCTCCTAACTTCACCCCTCCACTTT | CASNLLTSPLHF
TRBD1 | TRBJ1-2 | TRBV5-1 | NA | TGCGCCAGCAGCTTGGGACAGGGGCATGGCTATGGCTACACCTTC | CASSLGQGHGYGYTF
TRBD1 | TRBJ1-4 | TRBV6-5 | NA | TGTGCCAGCAGCCCCGGACAGGTTGGCGCAAAACTGTTTTTT | CASSPGQVGAKLFF
NA | TRBJ1-4 | TRBV5-1 | NA | TGCGCCAGCAGCTTGGCCGGGACAAAGGAAAAACTGTTTTTT | CASSLAGTKEKLFF
TRBD1 | TRBJ1-2 | TRBV15 | NA | TGTGCCACCAGCGGGGACAGGCGGGGCTATGGCTACACCTTC | CATSGDRRGYGYTF
TRBD1 | TRBJ1-1 | TRBV4-2 | NA | TGTGCCAGCAGCCAAGGCGTAGGGGGCTTAAGGGAAGCTTTCTTT | CASSQGVGGLREAFF
NA | TRBJ1-1 | TRBV12-3/TRBV12-4 | NA | TGTGCCAGCAGTTCGACACAGGGTACTGAAGCTTTCTTT | CASSSTQGTEAFF
NA | TRBJ1-2 | TRBV7-9 | NA | TGTGCCAGCAGCGGTCCCAGGGTGAGGTATGGCTACACCTTC | CASSGPRVRYGYTF
NA | TRBJ1-3 | TRBV14 | NA | TGTGCCAGCAGCCACAACAGGGCCGGAAACACCATATATTTT | CASSHNRAGNTIYF
NA | TRBJ2-3 | TRBV2 | NA | TGTGCCAGCAGAGTAGACAGTTACACAGATACGCAGTATTTT | CASRVDSYTDTQYF
TRBD1 | TRBJ1-2 | TRBV3-1/TRBV3-2 | once | TGTGCCAGCAGCCAGGGTGGACAGGGGCAAGCTGGCTACACCTTC | CASSQGGQGQAGYTF
NA | TRBJ2-4 | TRBV4-1 | NA | TGCGCCAGCAGCCAACCAAGGACGAGGGACATTCAGTACTTC | CASSQPRTRDIQYF
NA | TRBJ2-1 | TRBV4-1 | NA | TGCGCCAGCAGCCAAGGTCAGGGGATTAATGAGCAGTTCTTC | CASSQGQGINEQFF
TRBD2 | TRBJ2-5 | TRBV27 | NA | TGTGCCAGCACCTCGGCGGGGGAGTCGGAGACCCAGTACTTC | CASTSAGESETQYF
NA | TRBJ2-7 | TRBV5-4 | few | TGTGCCAGCAGCTTGGCTGAGGGCGCCTACGAGCAGTACTTC | CASSLAEGAYEQYF
NA | TRBJ1-1 | TRBV30 | NA | TGTGCCTGGAGTTGGAGGGAGGGAACTGAAGCTTTCTTT | CAWSWREGTEAFF
TRBD1 | TRBJ1-1 | TRBV6-2/TRBV6-3 | medium-sized | TGTGCCAGCAGTAAGGGACAGGGGGCGAACGCTTTCTTT | CASSKGQGANAFF
TRBD2 | TRBJ2-5 | TRBV10-3 | NA | TGTGCCATCAGTGAGTTCGCGGGAGGCGAGACCCAGTACTTC | CAISEFAGGETQYF
NA | TRBJ1-5 | TRBV2 | NA | TGTGCCAGCAGTGAACAAACAGTGAATCAGCCCCAGCATTTT | CASSEQTVNQPQHF
TRBD1 | TRBJ1-5 | TRBV19 | few | TGTGCCAGTAGTGTGACAGGGAATAGCAATCAGCCCCAGCATTTT | CASSVTGNSNQPQHF
TRBD2 | TRBJ2-1 | TRBV5-5 | NA | TGTGCCAGCAGCAAGGGACTAGCGGGCGTAGTAGGCAATGAGCAGTTCTTC | CASSKGLAGVVGNEQFF
NA | TRBJ1-1 | TRBV29-1 | NA | TGCAGCGTCGCAGAGGGGTCGGGGGGGAACACTGAAGCTTTCTTT | CSVAEGSGGNTEAFF
TRBD1 | TRBJ2-1 | TRBV9 | NA | TGTGCCAGCAGCGAGGGGGCGGATTACAATGAGCAGTTCTTC | CASSEGADYNEQFF
NA | TRBJ2-7 | TRBV18 | NA | TGTGCCAGCTCTCTCGACAGGCCTACGTCTGGGTACGAGCAGTACTTC | CASSLDRPTSGYEQYF
NA | TRBJ1-5 | TRBV19 | NA | TGTGCCAGTAGTATAGTAGCAGGGGCGTCCCAGCATTTT | CASSIVAGASQHF
TRBD1 | TRBJ1-2 | TRBV29-1 | NA | TGCAGCGTTGAAGACGAGGACAGGGAATATGGCTACACCTTC | CSVEDEDREYGYTF
TRBD1 | TRBJ2-7 | TRBV25-1 | NA | TGTGCCAGCAGTGAAACGGGACAGGGCCACTCCTACGAGCAGTACTTC | CASSETGQGHSYEQYF
TRBD1 | TRBJ1-1 | TRBV10-3 | once | TGTGCCATCAGCGGCCAAGGACAGGGGCCCACTGAAGCTTTCTTT | CAISGQGQGPTEAFF
NA | TRBJ2-5 | TRBV7-2 | NA | TGTGCCAGCAGCTTAGCCGGGGGAGAGACCCAGTACTTC | CASSLAGGETQYF
NA | TRBJ2-2 | TRBV25-1 | NA | TGTGCCAGCAGTGGTTCAACGAACACCGGGGAGCTGTTTTTT | CASSGSTNTGELFF
NA | TRBJ1-6 | TRBV3-1/TRBV3-2 | NA | TGTGCCAGCAGCCAAGTTCCGAATTCACCCCTCCACTTT | CASSQVPNSPLHF
NA | TRBJ1-1 | TRBV6-5 | NA | TGTGCCAGCAGTTACTCGGAGAGGAGCTGGGCTTTCTTT | CASSYSERSWAFF
NA | TRBJ1-4 | TRBV29-1 | NA | TGCAGCGTTGTTAGAGGAGGGGAGGATGAAAAACTGTTTTTT | CSVVRGGEDEKLFF
TRBD2 | TRBJ2-5 | TRBV15 | NA | TGTGCCACCAGCCACCTAGCGGAAACCCAAGAGACCCAGTACTTC | CATSHLAETQETQYF
TRBD1 | TRBJ2-2 | TRBV3-1/TRBV3-2 | NA | TGTGCCAGCATGGGGACAGGGGGCACCGGGGAGCTGTTTTTT | CASMGTGGTGELFF
TRBD1 | TRBJ2-1 | TRBV6-5 | NA | TGTGCCAGCACAGGGGGCAATGGTGAGCAGTTCTTC | CASTGGNGEQFF
TRBD2 | TRBJ2-1 | TRBV24-1 | NA | TGTGCCACCAGTGAAGATCCGGGACTAGCTCGATCTTCTCTGTACAATGAGCAGTTCTTC | CATSEDPGLARSSLYNEQFF
NA | TRBJ1-4 | TRBV20-1 | NA | TGCAGTGCTAGTGTCAGGAGGTACCCAAATGAAAAACTGTTTTTT | CSASVRRYPNEKLFF
TRBD1 | TRBJ2-2 | TRBV4-2 | once | TGTGCCAGCAGCCCTGACAGGGGGGGGACCGGGGAGCTGTTTTTT | CASSPDRGGTGELFF
TRBD1 | TRBJ2-3 | TRBV15 | NA | TGTGCCACCAGCAGCAAACAGGGGCCAAGCACAGATACGCAGTATTTT | CATSSKQGPSTDTQYF
NA | TRBJ1-2 | TRBV11-3 | few | TGTGCCAGCAGCCCCACGGCGGGAAACTATGGCTACACCTTC | CASSPTAGNYGYTF
NA | TRBJ2-7 | TRBV6-6 | few | TGTGCCAGCAGCCAAACAGGAGACCAAGCCTACGAGCAGTACTTC | CASSQTGDQAYEQYF
NA | TRBJ2-1 | TRBV3-1/TRBV3-2 | NA | TGTGCCAGCAGCCAAGTCCTCGATGAGCAGTTCTTC | CASSQVLDEQFF
TRBD1 | TRBJ1-1 | TRBV19 | NA | TGTGCCAGTAGGACCTTTTTGGACAGGGGGCGCGAGGGCACTGAAGCTTTCTTT | CASRTFLDRGREGTEAFF
NA | TRBJ1-2 | TRBV12-3/TRBV12-4 | NA | TGTGCCAGCAGTTTCGACACAAACTATGGCTACACCTTC | CASSFDTNYGYTF
TRBD1 | TRBJ1-2 | TRBV11-2 | NA | TGTGCCAGCAGCTCAATTGACAGGGGGTATGGCTACACCTTC | CASSSIDRGYGYTF
TRBD2 | TRBJ2-3 | TRBV4-2 | NA | TGTGCCAGCAGCCAAGAGAAGGGACTAGCGGGGGGGCGGGATACGCAGTATTTT | CASSQEKGLAGGRDTQYF
TRBD2 | TRBJ2-7 | TRBV5-6 | NA | TGTGCCAGCACCTTGGGACTAGATATCTACGAGCAGTACTTC | CASTLGLDIYEQYF
NA | TRBJ1-2 | TRBV30 | NA | TGTGCCTGGAGTATGACTGTCCGGGGCTATGGCTACACCTTC | CAWSMTVRGYGYTF
NA | TRBJ1-1 | TRBV19 | NA | TGTGCCAGTAGTATAGTTGCAGGTATGAACACTGAAGCTTTCTTT | CASSIVAGMNTEAFF
NA | TRBJ2-5 | TRBV2 | NA | TGTGCCAGCAGTCCTAGGGGAGGTGAAGAGACCCAGTACTTC | CASSPRGGEETQYF
NA | TRBJ1-3 | TRBV7-2 | NA | TGTGCCAGCAGAAGGGGTTCTGGAAACACCATATATTTT | CASRRGSGNTIYF
TRBD1 | TRBJ2-3 | TRBV6-5 | NA | TGTGCCAGCGGGAGACAGGGAACAGATACGCAGTATTTT | CASGRQGTDTQYF
NA | TRBJ1-4 | TRBV30 | NA | TGTGCCTGGAGTCGGCTCTGGAGTGAAAAACTGTTTTTT | CAWSRLWSEKLFF